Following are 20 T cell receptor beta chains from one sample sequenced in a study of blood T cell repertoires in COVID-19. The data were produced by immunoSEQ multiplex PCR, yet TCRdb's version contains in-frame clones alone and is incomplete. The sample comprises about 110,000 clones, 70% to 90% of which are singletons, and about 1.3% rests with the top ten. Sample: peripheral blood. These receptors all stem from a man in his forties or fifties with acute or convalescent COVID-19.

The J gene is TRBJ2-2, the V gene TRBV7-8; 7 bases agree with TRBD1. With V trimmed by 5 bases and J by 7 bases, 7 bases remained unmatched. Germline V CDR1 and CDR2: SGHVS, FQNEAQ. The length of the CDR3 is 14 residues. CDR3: CASSPGTAVGELFF. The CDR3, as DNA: TGTGCCAGCAGCCCCGGGACAGCGGTCGGGGAGCTGTTTTTT.

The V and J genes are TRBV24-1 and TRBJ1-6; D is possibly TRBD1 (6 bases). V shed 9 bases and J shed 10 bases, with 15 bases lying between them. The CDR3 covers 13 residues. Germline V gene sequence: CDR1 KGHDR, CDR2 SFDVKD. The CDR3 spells CATFRVGGSPLHF. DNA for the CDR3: TGTGCCACCTTCCGGGTAGGGGGATCACCCCTCCACTTT.

CDR3 in amino acids: CASSPRGAFRISTNEKLFF. The CDR3 DNA sequence: TGTGCCAGCAGCCCCCGGGGAGCCTTTCGGATTTCAACTAATGAAAAACTGTTTTTT. This chain uses TRBV7-6 with TRBJ1-4; no clear D gene. V gave up 5 bases and J gave up 0 bases, with 22 bases separating them. Germline values: CDR1 SGHVS, CDR2 FNYEAQ. CDR3 length equals 19 residues.

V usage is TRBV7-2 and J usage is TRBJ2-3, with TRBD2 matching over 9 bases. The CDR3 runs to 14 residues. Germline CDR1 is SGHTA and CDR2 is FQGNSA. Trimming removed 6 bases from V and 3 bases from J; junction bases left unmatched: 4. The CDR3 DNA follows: TGTGCCAGCAGTTGGGGACTAGCAACAGATACGCAGTATTTT. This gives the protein CASSWGLATDTQYF.

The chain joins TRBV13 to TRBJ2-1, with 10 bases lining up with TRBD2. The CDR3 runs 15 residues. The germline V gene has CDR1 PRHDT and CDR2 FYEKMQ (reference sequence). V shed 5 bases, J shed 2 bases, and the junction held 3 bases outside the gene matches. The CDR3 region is CASSIGTSAYNEQFF. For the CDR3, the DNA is TGTGCCAGCAGCATCGGGACTAGCGCCTACAATGAGCAGTTCTTC.

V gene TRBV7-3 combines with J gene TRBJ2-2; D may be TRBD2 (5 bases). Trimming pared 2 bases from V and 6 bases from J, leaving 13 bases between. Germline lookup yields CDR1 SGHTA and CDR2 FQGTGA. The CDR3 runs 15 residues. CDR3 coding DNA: TGTGCCAGCAGCTTACTGTTTACTAGGGCCGGGGAGCTGTTTTTT. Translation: CASSLLFTRAGELFF.

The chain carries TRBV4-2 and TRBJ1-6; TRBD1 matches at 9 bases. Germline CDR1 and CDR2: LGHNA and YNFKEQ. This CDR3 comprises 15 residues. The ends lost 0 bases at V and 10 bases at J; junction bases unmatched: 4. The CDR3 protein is CASSQDSDRGSPLHF. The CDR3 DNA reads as TGTGCCAGCAGCCAAGATTCGGACAGGGGATCACCCCTCCACTTT.

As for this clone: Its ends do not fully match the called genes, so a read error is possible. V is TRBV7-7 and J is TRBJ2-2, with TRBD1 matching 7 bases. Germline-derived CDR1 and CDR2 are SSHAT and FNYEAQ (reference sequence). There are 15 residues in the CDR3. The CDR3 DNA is TGTGCTAGCAGCCCTGACAGGGTGGGGACCGGGGAGCTGTTTTTT. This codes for CASSPDRVGTGELFF. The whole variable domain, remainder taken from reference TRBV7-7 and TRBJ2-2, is GAGVSQSPRYKVTKRGQDVTLRCDPISSHATLYWYQQALGQGPEFLTYFNYEAQPDKSGLPSDRFSAERPEGSISTLTIQRTEQRDSAMYRCASSPDRVGTGELFFGEGSRLTVL.

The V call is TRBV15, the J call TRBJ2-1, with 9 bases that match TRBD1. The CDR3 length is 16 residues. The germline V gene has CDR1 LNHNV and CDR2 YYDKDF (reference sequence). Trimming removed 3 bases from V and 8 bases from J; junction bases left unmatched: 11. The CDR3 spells CATSRIGTGFRDEQFF. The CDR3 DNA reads TGTGCCACCAGCAGGATAGGGACAGGGTTTCGGGATGAGCAGTTCTTC.

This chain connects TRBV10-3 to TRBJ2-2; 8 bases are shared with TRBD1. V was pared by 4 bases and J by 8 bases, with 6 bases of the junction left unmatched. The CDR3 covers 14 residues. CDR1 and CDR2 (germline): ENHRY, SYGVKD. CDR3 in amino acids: CAISGQGKRGELFF. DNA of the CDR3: TGTGCCATCAGTGGACAGGGGAAACGGGGGGAGCTGTTTTTT.

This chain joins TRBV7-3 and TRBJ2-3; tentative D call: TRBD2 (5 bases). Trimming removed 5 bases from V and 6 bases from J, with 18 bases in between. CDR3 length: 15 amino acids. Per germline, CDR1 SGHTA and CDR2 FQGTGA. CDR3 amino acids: CASSPQIASSDTQYF. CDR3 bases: TGTGCCAGCAGCCCTCAGATTGCTAGCTCCGATACGCAGTATTTT. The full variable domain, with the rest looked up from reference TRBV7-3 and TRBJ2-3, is GAGVSQTPSNKVTEKGKYVELRCDPISGHTALYWYRQSLGQGPEFLIYFQGTGAADDSGLPNDRFFAVRPEGSVSTLKIQRTERGDSAVYLCASSPQIASSDTQYFGPGTRLTVL.

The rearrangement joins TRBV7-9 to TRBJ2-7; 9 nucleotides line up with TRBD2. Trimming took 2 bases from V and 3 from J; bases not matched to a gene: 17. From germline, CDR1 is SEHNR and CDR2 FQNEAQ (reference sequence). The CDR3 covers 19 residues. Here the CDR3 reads CASSLRGSSGDFFFYEQYF. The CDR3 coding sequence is TGTGCCAGCAGCTTACGGGGGTCTAGCGGGGACTTCTTCTTCTACGAGCAGTACTTC.

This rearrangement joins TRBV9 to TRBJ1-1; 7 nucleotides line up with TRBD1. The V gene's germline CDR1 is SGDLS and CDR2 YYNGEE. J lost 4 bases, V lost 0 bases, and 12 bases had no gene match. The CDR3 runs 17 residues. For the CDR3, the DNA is TGTGCCAGCAGCGTAGGGGAAGGGGGCAGGCGGAGCACTGAAGCTTTCTTT. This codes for CASSVGEGGRRSTEAFF.

The CDR3 protein is CASRHFGEYEQYF. Written as DNA, the CDR3 is TGTGCCAGTCGGCATTTTGGAGAGTACGAGCAGTACTTC. The V gene is TRBV19, the J gene TRBJ2-7; D is unresolved. The germline V gene encodes CDR1 LNHDA and CDR2 SQIVND (reference sequence). V was clipped by 8 bases and J by 4 bases, with 15 bases between them. The CDR3 totals 13 residues.

CDR3 in amino acids: CASSQRAGYEQYF. In DNA form, the CDR3 reads TGCGCCAGCAGCCAACGAGCGGGCTACGAGCAGTACTTC. The chain links TRBV4-1 to TRBJ2-7, with D possibly being TRBD2 (6 bases). Germline V gene sequence: CDR1 MGHRA, CDR2 YSYEKL. Trimming removed 2 bases from V and 3 bases from J, with 8 bases in between. The CDR3 is 13 amino acids.

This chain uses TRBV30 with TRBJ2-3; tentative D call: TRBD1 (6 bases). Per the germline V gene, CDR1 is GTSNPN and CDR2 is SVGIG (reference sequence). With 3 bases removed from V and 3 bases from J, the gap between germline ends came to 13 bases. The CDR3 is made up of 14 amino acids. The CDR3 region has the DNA TGTGCCTGGAGAAACAGGGTTGGGACAGATACGCAGTATTTT. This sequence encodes CAWRNRVGTDTQYF.

The CDR3, as DNA: TGTGCCACCACAGCTAGGCGATGGGACAGGGCTCAAGAGACCCAGTACTTC. Residues: CATTARRWDRAQETQYF. The V call is TRBV28, the J call TRBJ2-5; 9 nucleotides align to TRBD1. V shed 10 bases, J shed 2 bases, and the junction held 17 bases outside the gene matches. The CDR3 is 17 residues long. Germline values: CDR1 MDHEN, CDR2 SYDVKM.

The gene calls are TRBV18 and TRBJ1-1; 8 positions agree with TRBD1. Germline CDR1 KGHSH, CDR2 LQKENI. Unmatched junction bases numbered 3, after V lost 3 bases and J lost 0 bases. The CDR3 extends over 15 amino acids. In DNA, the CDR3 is TGTGCCAGCTCACCGCGGACAGGGATGAACACTGAAGCTTTCTTT. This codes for CASSPRTGMNTEAFF. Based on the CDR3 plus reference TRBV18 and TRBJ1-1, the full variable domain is NAGVMQNPRHLVRRRGQEARLRCSPMKGHSHVYWYRQLPEEGLKFMVYLQKENIIDESGMPKERFSAEFPKEGPSILRIQQVVRGDSAAYFCASSPRTGMNTEAFFGQGTRLTVV.

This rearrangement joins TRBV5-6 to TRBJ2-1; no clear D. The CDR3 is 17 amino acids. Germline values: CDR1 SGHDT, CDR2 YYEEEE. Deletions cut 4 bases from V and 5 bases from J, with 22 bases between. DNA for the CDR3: TGTGCCAGCAGCCCAGTCCGACCCGGAGTGCGTAACAATGAGCAGTTCTTC. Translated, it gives CASSPVRPGVRNNEQFF.

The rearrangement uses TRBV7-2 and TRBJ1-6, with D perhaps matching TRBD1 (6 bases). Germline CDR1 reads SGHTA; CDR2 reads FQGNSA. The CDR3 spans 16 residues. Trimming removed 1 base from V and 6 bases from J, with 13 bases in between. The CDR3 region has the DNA TGTGCCAGCAGCTTAGGAGGGGGGAGGGCTAATTCACCCCTCCACTTT. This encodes CASSLGGGRANSPLHF.